The clone carrying this TCR beta chain appeared many times. TCRdb itself ran the 5' RACE reads through MiXCR, one entry per CDR3 protein. The data show about 30,000 distinct CDR3 sequences, with 6% to 7% seen just once and about two fifths held by the top ten. This record belongs to a study of early T cells in non-severe SARS-CoV-2 infection. The receptor was isolated from an adult who was a healthcare worker with PCR-confirmed SARS-CoV-2 infection or an uninfected control (not recorded which). Material for sequencing was whole blood.

CDR3 loop: CASSRGGQNTGELFF. For the CDR3, the DNA is TGTGCCAGCAGCCGGGGGGGGCAGAACACCGGGGAGCTGTTTTTT. The V and J genes are TRBV6-1 and TRBJ2-2, with 8 bases that match TRBD2. CDR1 MNHNS and CDR2 SASEGT come from the germline V gene. The CDR3 is made up of 15 amino acids. V shed 6 bases and J 1 base; nucleotides not matched to a gene: 4.